These 12 T cell receptor beta chains were sequenced from one sample in a study of blood T cell repertoires in COVID-19. Produced via immunoSEQ multiplex PCR; TCRdb's table is partial and in-frame only. The data show 200,000 or so clones, around 86% seen once. Sample: peripheral blood. These receptors all stem from a man aged 50-59 years with acute or convalescent COVID-19.

This clone was counted a few times. The chain couples TRBV6-5 to TRBJ2-7; TRBD1 is a possible D gene (6 bases). From germline, CDR1 is MNHEY and CDR2 SVGAGI. Trimming cost V 8 bases and J 4 bases, with 15 bases left between them. CDR3 size: 13 residues. The CDR3 here is CASSQGLGYEQYF. The CDR3 DNA sequence: TGTGCCAGCTCACAGGGTTTAGGGTACGAGCAGTACTTC.

J is TRBJ1-1 and V is TRBV6-5, with a possible D match to TRBD1 (5 bases). The CDR3 has 13 residues. Germline CDR1 MNHEY, CDR2 SVGAGI. V was clipped by 6 bases and J by 2 bases, with 10 bases between them. As DNA, the CDR3 is TGTGCCAGCAGGAGACAGATAAACACTGAAGCTTTCTTT. Residues: CASRRQINTEAFF.

The rearrangement links TRBV3-1 (or the pseudogene TRBV3-2) to TRBJ1-2, with 9 bases fitting TRBD1. Germline CDR1 is LGHDT and CDR2 is YNNKEL (reference sequence). Losses at the gene ends were 4 bases for V and 7 bases for J; bases not matched to a gene: 10. The CDR3 loop spans 15 amino acids. The CDR3 bases are TGTGCCAGCAGCCCCTATACAGGGGGCGTTTTTGGCTACACCTTC. It specifies CASSPYTGGVFGYTF.

The genes are TRBV7-2 and TRBJ2-1; D might be TRBD1 (5 bases). The CDR3 sequence is 15 residues long. Germline V gives CDR1 SGHTA, CDR2 FQGNSA. The germline V and J ends were trimmed by 5 bases and 7 bases, with 18 bases remaining between them. CDR3 sequence: CASSPPGQGRNEQFF. The CDR3 coding sequence is TGTGCCAGCAGCCCCCCCGGGCAGGGTAGGAATGAGCAGTTCTTC.

The DNA for the CDR3 is TGTGCCAGCAGCCTCCAGCGGGGAAACTACGAGCAGTACTTC. Protein sequence: CASSLQRGNYEQYF. V usage is TRBV14 and J usage is TRBJ2-7; TRBD2 matches at 7 bases. From germline, CDR1 is SGHDN and CDR2 FVKESK. V lost 4 bases to trimming and J lost 3 bases; unmatched junction nucleotides: 6. The CDR3 has 14 residues.

This clone was detected only once. The chain is built from TRBV5-6 and TRBJ2-1, with 9 bases aligning to TRBD1. Per the germline V gene, CDR1 is SGHDT and CDR2 is YYEEEE. V gave up 0 bases and J gave up 5 bases; unmatched junction bases: 0. The CDR3 extends over 14 amino acids. CDR3 DNA sequence: TGTGCCAGCAGCTTGGGACAGGGGGACAATGAGCAGTTCTTC. It encodes CASSLGQGDNEQFF.

The V call is TRBV6-5, the J call TRBJ2-7; D not certain. V lost 2 bases to trimming and J lost 2 bases, with 16 bases between them. This CDR3 spans 16 amino acids. The germline V gene has CDR1 MNHEY and CDR2 SVGAGI. CDR3 nucleotides: TGTGCCAGCAGTTACGGTTCGGCTAGAGGTACCTACGAGCAGTACTTC. Translating it yields CASSYGSARGTYEQYF.

J is TRBJ1-1 and V is TRBV5-1; TRBD1 might be the D (6 bases). The CDR3 consists of 16 residues. Germline V gene sequence: CDR1 SGHRS, CDR2 YFSETQ. V was pared by 2 bases and J by 2 bases, with 16 bases between. In nucleotides, the CDR3 is TGCGCCAGCAGCTTCGGGACACCGGAATCTAACACTGAAGCTTTCTTT. Its protein is CASSFGTPESNTEAFF.

The chain joins TRBV19 to TRBJ2-5, with 7 positions matching TRBD1. CDR3 length: 14 residues. Unmatched junction bases numbered 4, after V lost 4 bases and J lost 2 bases. Germline CDR1 and CDR2: LNHDA and SQIVND (reference sequence). This CDR3 is CASSTGTDQETQYF. In nucleotides, the CDR3 is TGTGCCAGTAGTACCGGGACAGATCAAGAGACCCAGTACTTC.

This clone was found a few times. This chain joins TRBV6-5 and TRBJ2-7; 11 bases agree with TRBD1. Per the germline V gene, CDR1 is MNHEY and CDR2 is SVGAGI. V shed 6 bases and J 6 bases; nucleotides not matched to a gene: 7. The CDR3 runs to 14 residues. The CDR3 nucleotides read TGTGCCAGCAGCCTGCCGGGACAGGGGGGCGAGCAGTACTTC. Translating it yields CASSLPGQGGEQYF.

V is TRBV7-3 and J is TRBJ1-6; TRBD1 is a possible D gene (5 bases). Deletions cut 10 bases from V and 0 bases from J, with 19 bases between. The CDR3 spans 17 residues. Germline V CDR1 and CDR2: SGHTA, FQGTGA. CDR3 amino acids: CAISGTPESSYNSPLHF. As DNA, the CDR3 is TGTGCCATCTCCGGGACTCCCGAGAGCTCCTATAATTCACCCCTCCACTTT.

V and J are TRBV11-2 and TRBJ1-2; D possibly corresponds to TRBD1 (5 bases). Deletions cut 5 bases from V and 4 bases from J, with 23 bases between. Germline V gene data show CDR1 as SGHAT and CDR2 as FQNNGV. The CDR3 runs 17 residues. The CDR3 region has the DNA TGTGCCAGCAGCCCCCAGGGCGCCGTAACTACGGGCTATGGCTACACCTTC. It translates to CASSPQGAVTTGYGYTF.